A single sample is the source of the 28 T cell receptor beta chains below, sequenced in a study of cytomegalovirus exposure and HLA in healthy donors. Researchers ran the PCR with 60 Vbeta and 13 Jbeta primers. Measured with immunoSEQ multiplex PCR; TCRdb has only the in-frame clones, and not every one. The sample has 140,000 to 150,000 clones, 70% seen once. Sequencing was performed on PBMCs. These TCRs come from a woman aged 55-69 years in good health and CMV-seropositive.

This rearrangement joins TRBV5-1 to TRBJ2-1; 8 positions match TRBD1. The CDR3 runs 15 residues. Trimming took 7 bases from V and 0 from J; bases not matched to a gene: 6. Per germline, CDR1 SGHRS and CDR2 YFSETQ. Here the CDR3 reads CASCWDRSSYNEQFF. CDR3 nucleotides: TGCGCCAGCTGCTGGGACAGGAGCTCCTACAATGAGCAGTTCTTC.

The rearrangement uses TRBV14 and TRBJ2-5; D gene ambiguous. The CDR3 has 13 residues. CDR1 and CDR2 from the germline V gene are SGHDN and FVKESK. The ends were cut back, 1 base at V and 7 bases at J, with 10 bases in the middle. CDR3 sequence (DNA): TGTGCCAGCAGCCAAGCGACCAGAGGGACCCAGTACTTC. As protein: CASSQATRGTQYF.

The chain has TRBV28 and TRBJ2-7; 11 bases are a match to TRBD2. The CDR3 extends over 15 amino acids. From germline, CDR1 is MDHEN and CDR2 SYDVKM. The ends lost 6 bases at V and 0 bases at J; junction bases unmatched: 4. The CDR3 here is CASRIGLAGSYEQYF. The CDR3 region has the DNA TGTGCCAGCAGAATCGGACTAGCGGGCTCCTACGAGCAGTACTTC.

This chain connects TRBV2 to TRBJ2-7, with 8 bases fitting TRBD1. The J segment lost 2 bases and the V segment lost 7 bases, leaving 10 bases of the junction unmatched. The CDR3 has 15 residues. Germline V lookup: CDR1 SNHLY, CDR2 FYNNEI. In nucleotides, the CDR3 is TGTGCCAGCACCCAACCGGGACAGGCAACCTACGAGCAGTACTTC. Translating gives CASTQPGQATYEQYF.

This chain connects TRBV7-6 to TRBJ2-2; a weak D match, TRBD2 (5 bases). CDR3 size: 16 residues. Germline CDR1 reads SGHVS; CDR2 reads FNYEAQ. V lost 2 bases, J lost 5 bases, and 15 bases lay in between. CDR3 in amino acids: CASSLSVLPGTGELFF. The CDR3 DNA sequence: TGTGCCAGCAGCTTATCGGTCCTCCCGGGAACCGGGGAGCTGTTTTTT.

V usage is TRBV5-5 and J usage is TRBJ1-1, with TRBD1 matching over 7 bases. From germline, CDR1 is SGHKS and CDR2 YYEKEE (reference sequence). With 0 bases clipped from V and 4 bases from J, the junction kept 0 bases outside the gene matches. The CDR3 covers 13 residues. CDR3 nucleotide sequence: TGTGCCAGCAGCTTGGACAGGGGCACTGAAGCTTTCTTT. Translated, it gives CASSLDRGTEAFF. The full variable domain, with the rest looked up from reference TRBV5-5 and TRBJ1-1, is DAGVTQSPTHLIKTRGQQVTLRCSPISGHKSVSWYQQVLGQGPQFIFQYYEKEERGRGNFPDRFSARQFPNYSSELNVNALLLGDSALYLCASSLDRGTEAFFGQGTRLTVV.

This chain links TRBV7-6 with TRBJ2-1, with D possibly being TRBD1 (6 bases). Between the trimmed V and J ends, which lost 6 bases and 4 bases, there was a span of 19 bases. The CDR3 is made up of 16 amino acids. The V gene's germline CDR1 is SGHVS and CDR2 FNYEAQ. Written as DNA, the CDR3 is TGTGCCAGCAGTTTTGGACAGTGGGCCCCTTACAATGAGCAGTTCTTC. This codes for CASSFGQWAPYNEQFF.

V and J are TRBV6-4 and TRBJ2-1; 12 positions match TRBD2. From germline, CDR1 is MRHNA and CDR2 SNTAGT. This CDR3 is built from 17 residues. Trimming took 3 bases from V and 12 from J; bases not matched to a gene: 15. CDR3 amino acids: CASSELSGTSGLGGQFF. CDR3 in DNA: TGTGCCAGCAGTGAACTATCCGGGACTAGCGGGCTTGGGGGGCAGTTCTTC.

This clone turned up a few times. The chain uses TRBV28 and TRBJ1-2; 7 bases are shared with TRBD1. Germline CDR1 MDHEN, CDR2 SYDVKM. The CDR3 contains 15 residues. Trimming took 8 bases from V and 3 from J; bases not matched to a gene: 12. This CDR3 is CASAGQGDRDYGYTF. CDR3 DNA sequence: TGTGCCAGCGCGGGCCAGGGGGACCGGGACTATGGCTACACCTTC.

The chain couples TRBV2 to TRBJ1-2; 7 bases are shared with TRBD1. V lost 4 bases, J lost 5 bases, and 7 bases stayed unmatched. Germline CDR1 is SNHLY and CDR2 is FYNNEI. The CDR3 is made up of 14 amino acids. CDR3 residues: CASSATGNVYGYTF. The CDR3 DNA sequence: TGTGCCAGCAGTGCGACAGGGAATGTTTATGGCTACACCTTC. Full variable domain (outside the CDR3, taken from reference TRBV2 and TRBJ1-2): EPEVTQTPSHQVTQMGQEVILRCVPISNHLYFYWYRQILGQKVEFLVSFYNNEISEKSEIFDDQFSVERPDGSNFTLKIRSTKLEDSAMYFCASSATGNVYGYTFGSGTRLTVV.

The V call is TRBV28, the J call TRBJ1-1; D is undetermined. Trimming shortened V by 3 bases and J by 10 bases, and 18 bases separated the two germline ends. The CDR3 sequence is 14 residues long. Germline loops: CDR1 MDHEN, CDR2 SYDVKM. CDR3 bases: TGTGCCAGCAGTTTCGATAGGTATAGCCGGGGAGCTTTCTTT. As protein: CASSFDRYSRGAFF.

The chain links TRBV9 to TRBJ1-5; 9 nucleotides line up with TRBD1. V gave up 4 bases and J gave up 7 bases; unmatched junction bases: 6. The CDR3 covers 14 residues. In germline, CDR1 is SGDLS, CDR2 YYNGEE. CDR3 nucleotide sequence: TGTGCCAGCAGCTCCACAGGGGGCGGACAGCCCCAGCATTTT. Translated: CASSSTGGGQPQHF.

The chain recombines TRBV28 with TRBJ1-1, with D tentatively TRBD1 (6 bases). The germline V gene has CDR1 MDHEN and CDR2 SYDVKM. The CDR3 contains 14 residues. The ends were cut back, 4 bases at V and 0 bases at J, with 9 bases in the middle. CDR3 sequence: CASSSTGMNTEAFF. The CDR3 DNA is TGTGCCAGCAGTTCCACAGGGATGAACACTGAAGCTTTCTTT.

This chain uses TRBV6-5 with TRBJ1-2; D remains unclear. Trimming pared 0 bases from V and 5 bases from J, leaving 10 bases between. This CDR3 is built from 14 residues. The germline CDR1 and CDR2 sequences are MNHEY and SVGAGI. Here the CDR3 reads CASSYSRFDYGYTF. In DNA, the CDR3 is TGTGCCAGCAGTTACTCGAGGTTCGATTATGGCTACACCTTC.

The chain employs TRBV30 and TRBJ2-7, with D possibly TRBD1 on 6 matching bases. Germline values: CDR1 GTSNPN, CDR2 SVGIG (reference sequence). The CDR3 spans 13 residues. The germline V and J ends were trimmed by 2 bases and 4 bases, with 12 bases remaining between them. CDR3 amino acids: CAWSHGTFYEQYF. CDR3 nucleotide sequence: TGTGCCTGGAGTCACGGGACATTTTACGAGCAGTACTTC. Combining the CDR3 with reference TRBV30 and TRBJ2-7 gives the whole variable domain SQTIHQWPATLVQPVGSPLSLECTVEGTSNPNLYWYRQAAGRGLQLLFYSVGIGQISSEVPQNLSASRPQDRQFILSSKKLLLSDSGFYLCAWSHGTFYEQYFGPGTRLTVT.

The genes are TRBV10-2 and TRBJ2-5; TRBD1 matches at 7 bases. The junction had 3 bases not matched to a gene; V was cut back by 5 bases and J by 3 bases. The CDR3 runs 13 residues. Per the germline V gene, CDR1 is WSHSY and CDR2 is SAAADI. CDR3 sequence (DNA): TGCGCCAGCAGTTTACAGGGGAAAGAGACCCAGTACTTC. Amino acid sequence: CASSLQGKETQYF.

This chain joins TRBV10-3 and TRBJ2-3, with D possibly matching TRBD2 (6 bases). Germline V gene data show CDR1 as ENHRY and CDR2 as SYGVKD. The CDR3 length is 14 residues. Between the trimmed V and J ends, which lost 5 bases and 4 bases, there was a span of 13 bases. The CDR3 DNA follows: TGTGCCATCAGTAAAATCGGGAGAGCAGATACGCAGTATTTT. The encoded protein is CAISKIGRADTQYF.

The chain has TRBV19 and TRBJ1-1; D is perhaps TRBD1 (5 bases). This CDR3 spans 15 amino acids. V gave up 5 bases and J gave up 5 bases, with 18 bases separating them. CDR1 is LNHDA and CDR2 is SQIVND in the germline V gene (reference sequence). The CDR3 protein is CASSSGTGGRTEAFF. DNA for the CDR3: TGTGCCAGTAGTTCGGGAACGGGGGGACGGACTGAAGCTTTCTTT.

This chain connects TRBV28 to TRBJ2-5; D is undetermined. The CDR3 consists of 13 residues. Looked up from germline, CDR1 is MDHEN and CDR2 is SYDVKM. The V end lost 2 bases, the J end lost 4 bases, and 8 bases lay between the germline ends. In nucleotides, the CDR3 is TGTGCCAGCAGTTTAGGCAATGTAGAGACCCAGTACTTC. It yields the protein CASSLGNVETQYF.

Note on this clone: Other DNA sequences in the same sample also yield this CDR3. The DNA for the CDR3 is TGCGCCAGCAGCTTACAGGAGAACACTGAAGCTTTCTTT. Translated: CASSLQENTEAFF. The chain has TRBV5-1 and TRBJ1-1, with a tentative D call TRBD1 (5 bases). V lost 2 bases and J 1 base, leaving 6 bases between the germline ends. CDR1 and CDR2 (germline): SGHRS, YFSETQ. The CDR3 contains 13 residues.

The chain employs TRBV29-1 and TRBJ1-3, with TRBD1 identical over 8 bases. The V gene end was trimmed by 6 bases and the J gene end by 8 bases; junction bases not matched to a gene: 9. CDR1 SQVTM and CDR2 ANQGSEA come from the germline V gene. The CDR3 contains 13 residues. CDR3 in DNA: TGCAGCGTAGAGCGACAGGGGTGGGACACCATATATTTT. Amino acid sequence: CSVERQGWDTIYF.

The J gene is TRBJ1-2, the V gene TRBV2, with 7 bases that match TRBD1. Germline lookup yields CDR1 SNHLY and CDR2 FYNNEI. This CDR3 region has 13 residues. The V gene end was trimmed by 3 bases and the J gene end by 3 bases; junction bases not matched to a gene: 1. CDR3 in DNA: TGTGCCAGCAGTGAGGACAGGTACTATGGCTACACCTTC. This codes for CASSEDRYYGYTF.

The CDR3 region has the DNA TGTGCCAGCAGCAAAGACTCCTTCGGGTCCCAGCATTTT. It codes for CASSKDSFGSQHF. The chain carries TRBV11-2 and TRBJ1-5; no firm D call. The germline CDR1 and CDR2 sequences are SGHAT and FQNNGV. V was trimmed by 5 bases and J by 11 bases, leaving 16 bases between them. The CDR3 covers 13 residues.

This clone has a single count. The rearrangement links TRBV18 to TRBJ2-5; D remains ambiguous. The V and J ends lost 1 base and 1 base respectively, with 7 bases between them. CDR1 KGHSH and CDR2 LQKENI come from the germline V gene. The CDR3 covers 14 residues. Written as DNA, the CDR3 is TGTGCCAGCTCACCACTCGGTTTCCAAGAGACCCAGTACTTC. Protein product: CASSPLGFQETQYF. Variable domain in full (rest from reference TRBV18 and TRBJ2-5): NAGVMQNPRHLVRRRGQEARLRCSPMKGHSHVYWYRQLPEEGLKFMVYLQKENIIDESGMPKERFSAEFPKEGPSILRIQQVVRGDSAAYFCASSPLGFQETQYFGPGTRLLVL.

V gene TRBV7-9 combines with J gene TRBJ2-7, with D possibly being TRBD1 (5 bases). Per the germline V gene, CDR1 is SEHNR and CDR2 is FQNEAQ (reference sequence). The CDR3 sequence is 13 residues long. Deletions cut 2 bases from V and 2 bases from J, with 7 bases between. CDR3 in amino acids: CASSLYRTYEQYF. Written as DNA, the CDR3 is TGTGCCAGCAGCTTATACAGGACCTACGAGCAGTACTTC.

The chain has TRBV28 and TRBJ2-5; 11 nucleotides align to TRBD2. The CDR3 length is 14 residues. The trim removed 6 bases at V and 5 bases at J, leaving 5 bases unmatched. The V gene's germline CDR1 is MDHEN and CDR2 SYDVKM. For the CDR3, the DNA is TGTGCCAGCAGACTAGCGGGAGAGTTGGAGACCCAGTACTTC. It yields the protein CASRLAGELETQYF.

The J gene is TRBJ2-7, the V gene TRBV5-4; 7 bases are shared with TRBD2. Germline V gene sequence: CDR1 SGHNT, CDR2 YYREEE (reference sequence). Trimming took 2 bases from V and 7 from J; bases not matched to a gene: 3. This CDR3 contains 12 residues. The chain's CDR3 is CASSFNSGEQYF. For the CDR3, the DNA is TGTGCCAGCAGCTTCAATAGCGGGGAGCAGTACTTC.

The chain recombines TRBV11-2 with TRBJ1-2; D may be TRBD1 (6 bases). Trimming shortened V by 5 bases and J by 4 bases, and 11 bases separated the two germline ends. Per the germline V gene, CDR1 is SGHAT and CDR2 is FQNNGV. The CDR3 runs 13 residues. This CDR3 is CASSTTGFYGYTF. The CDR3 DNA reads as TGTGCCAGCAGCACCACAGGGTTCTATGGCTACACCTTC.